This T cell receptor beta chain was found in a study of tumor and adjacent non-tumor tissue in lung cancer. Study overall: The cohort had 12 to 13 adenocarcinoma, 2 squamous cell and 1 small cell patients. Some 3.9 million productive TCRbeta reads were obtained per sample on average. Study-level results: Normal lung showed higher cumulative top 100 clone frequency than tumor.

Three rounds of nested PCR, following a modified ARM-PCR protocol, produced the TCRbeta library. Each CDR3 protein gets one entry after TCRdb re-called the multiplex PCR reads with MiXCR. The data show some 66,000 distinct CDR3 sequences, around 64% seen once. About this clonotype: Antigen: not known.

The template was RNA from unsorted bulk tissue. The normal lung tissue was taken more than 3 cm from the tumor edge. Between August and November 2014, newly diagnosed, chemotherapy-naive lung cancer patients underwent thoracic surgery in China. CDR1 and CDR2 from the germline V gene are MNHNS and SASEGT. The CDR3 has 10 amino acids. The genes are TRBV6-1 and TRBJ2-5; a possible D gene is TRBD2 (5 bases). This sequence was found in a man between 65 and 85 years old with non-small cell lung cancer. The sequenced sample consisted of distant non-tumor lung tissue. The CDR3 DNA follows: TGTTCTAGCCTGGATGGGACCCAGTACTTC. Protein sequence: CSSLDGTQYF.